This T cell receptor beta chain was found in a study of blood T cell repertoires in COVID-19. Overall study: The United States, Italy and Spain were the sources of the acute and convalescent COVID-19 samples. Sample material is recorded as cDNA or gDNA derived from T cells, B-cell-depleted T cells, or PBMCs.

This clone was seen more than once but under ten times. Original processing methods: By means of reference gene primer amplification, nucleated cell counts were estimated. The method was immunoSEQ multiplex PCR; TCRdb's version includes in-frame clones alone and lacks a portion of them. That table furnishes V, J and clone size, whereas the DNA furnished D and trimming. The sample holds approximately 69,000 clones, 65% to 85% seen once. This CDR3 contains 12 residues. Germline-derived CDR1 and CDR2 are LGHNA and YNFKEQ. Trimming shortened V by 5 bases and J by 7 bases, and 8 bases separated the two germline ends.

The TCR sequence derives from a woman aged 60-75 years with acute or convalescent COVID-19. The chain recombines TRBV4-2 with TRBJ2-2; tentatively, D is TRBD1 (5 bases). The sample was peripheral blood. This CDR3 reads CASSSDSGELFF. The CDR3 DNA reads as TGTGCCAGCAGCTCCGACAGCGGGGAGCTGTTTTTT.